This is a list of T cell receptor beta chains from one sample in a study of T-cell reconstitution after alpha-beta-depleted transplantation in children. TCRdb passed the PCR reads through MiXCR, listing each CDR3 protein once. The sample lists around 800,000 distinct CDR3 sequences, roughly 15% occurring once. This material consisted of PBMCs, mostly from graft donor cells, taken 360 days after TCRalphabeta/CD19-depleted stem cell transplant. These receptors all stem from a male patient younger than 18 who had a stem cell transplant for acute lymphoblastic leukemia, so the T cells may come from the graft donor. Each CDR3 is given without its conserved first and last residue. Only some rows state a clone size, as once, few, many or a class for expanded clones.

size: few; V: TRBV7-2; J: TRBJ2-3; CDR3: ASSYGQLATQY
size: NA; V: TRBV7-2; J: TRBJ2-7; CDR3: ASSLVPAGGREQY
size: NA; V: TRBV12-3/TRBV12-4; J: TRBJ2-7; CDR3: ASSLAGGSDEQY
size: NA; V: TRBV6-5; J: TRBJ1-5; CDR3: ASSYSRPGQGQQPQH
size: NA; V: TRBV7-9; J: TRBJ2-7; CDR3: ASSHSGTYYEQY
size: NA; V: TRBV5-1; J: TRBJ2-3; CDR3: ASSLDEGVADTQY
size: NA; V: TRBV29-1; J: TRBJ2-1; CDR3: SVEDLGSGYLDEQF
size: NA; V: TRBV5-1; J: TRBJ2-3; CDR3: ASSLTLAGGASTDTQY
size: NA; V: TRBV29-1; J: TRBJ1-2; CDR3: SVVRVRDLYYGYT
size: few; V: TRBV28; J: TRBJ2-1; CDR3: ASSSDRAFHNEQF
size: few; V: TRBV5-1; J: TRBJ2-1; CDR3: ASRRSTGGTAGGRHEQF
size: NA; V: TRBV28; J: TRBJ2-5; CDR3: ASTNLRDGETQY
size: many; V: TRBV3-1; J: TRBJ2-7; CDR3: ASSRDSIAYEQY
size: few; V: TRBV27; J: TRBJ2-2; CDR3: ASRLPGLAGVKNTGELF
size: many; V: TRBV4-1; J: TRBJ2-5; CDR3: ASSQDRLAGGRETQY
size: NA; V: TRBV7-9; J: TRBJ2-3; CDR3: ASSLVGLAGTIEAVMNTQY
size: NA; V: TRBV5-5; J: TRBJ2-1; CDR3: ASSLSLAGALDYNEQF
size: few; V: TRBV4-1; J: TRBJ2-7; CDR3: ASSQDLGTYEQY
size: NA; V: TRBV12-3/TRBV12-4; J: TRBJ2-7; CDR3: ASSRGTSGYREQY
size: NA; V: TRBV7-9; J: TRBJ1-2; CDR3: ASSSSHGYT
size: many; V: TRBV10-2; J: TRBJ1-1; CDR3: ASSPTGGSGEAF
size: few; V: TRBV25-1; J: TRBJ1-2; CDR3: ASSEYRTGGAGYT
size: NA; V: TRBV5-1; J: TRBJ2-1; CDR3: ASSLGVGGRSYNEQF
size: NA; V: TRBV29-1; J: TRBJ2-4; CDR3: SVPGQWSKNIQY
size: few; V: TRBV27; J: TRBJ2-3; CDR3: ASTGPADTQY
size: NA; V: TRBV20-1; J: TRBJ2-7; CDR3: SALAGGRASEQY
size: many; V: TRBV5-1; J: TRBJ2-1; CDR3: ASSLVSAGVSDEQF
size: NA; V: TRBV5-8; J: TRBJ1-2; CDR3: ASSYRTGRRGYT
size: few; V: TRBV2; J: TRBJ2-3; CDR3: ASSRFLGSADTQY
size: NA; V: TRBV12-3/TRBV12-4; J: TRBJ2-3; CDR3: ASSFLAGGPEDTQY
size: few; V: TRBV27; J: TRBJ1-5; CDR3: ASSSQTFSDYSNQPQH
size: NA; V: TRBV20-1; J: TRBJ2-7; CDR3: SASPRAEGEQY
size: few; V: TRBV5-1; J: TRBJ2-5; CDR3: ASSLWTSGTQETQY
size: few; V: TRBV15; J: TRBJ2-3; CDR3: ATSSFPSGRDTDTQY
size: NA; V: TRBV5-1; J: TRBJ2-1; CDR3: ASSLRELGLTVEQF
size: NA; V: TRBV11-2; J: TRBJ2-1; CDR3: ASSSSRQGNNEQF
size: NA; V: TRBV10-3; J: TRBJ2-7; CDR3: AISEARGAGKTHEQY
size: NA; V: TRBV2; J: TRBJ2-1; CDR3: ASSESGALYNEQF
size: many; V: TRBV11-2; J: TRBJ2-3; CDR3: ASSLEPSRGTDTQY
size: many; V: TRBV7-3; J: TRBJ2-1; CDR3: ASSFDQTSGTSYNEQF
size: few; V: TRBV4-1; J: TRBJ2-2; CDR3: ASILMVGMSGRTGELF
size: few; V: TRBV6-5; J: TRBJ2-1; CDR3: ASSYRLSGIEQF